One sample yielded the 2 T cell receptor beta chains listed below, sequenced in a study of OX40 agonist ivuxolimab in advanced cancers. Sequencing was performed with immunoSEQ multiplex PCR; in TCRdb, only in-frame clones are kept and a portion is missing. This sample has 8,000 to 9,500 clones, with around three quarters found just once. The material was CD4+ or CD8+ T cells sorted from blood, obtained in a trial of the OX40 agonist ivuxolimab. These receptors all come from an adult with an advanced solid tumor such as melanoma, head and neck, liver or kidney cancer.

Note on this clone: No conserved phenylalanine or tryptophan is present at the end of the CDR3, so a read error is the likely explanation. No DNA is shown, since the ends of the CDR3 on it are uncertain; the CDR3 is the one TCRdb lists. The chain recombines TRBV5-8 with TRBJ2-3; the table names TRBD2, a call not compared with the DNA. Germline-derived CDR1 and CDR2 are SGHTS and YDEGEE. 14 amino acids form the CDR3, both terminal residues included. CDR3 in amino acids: CASSPRTGTTQPGS.

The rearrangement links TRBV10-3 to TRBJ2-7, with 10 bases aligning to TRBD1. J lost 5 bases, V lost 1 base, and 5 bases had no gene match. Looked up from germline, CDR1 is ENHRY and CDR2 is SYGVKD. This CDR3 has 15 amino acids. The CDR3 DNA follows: TGTGCCATCAGTGAGTTTGGGGACAGGGGCCACGAGCAGTACTTC. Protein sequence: CAISEFGDRGHEQYF.